Each of the 5 T cell receptor beta chains below was sequenced from the same sample in a study of shared clonotypes between healthy human individuals. Some clones are missing from TCRdb's copy, which holds only in-frame ones; the method was immunoSEQ multiplex PCR. This sample has a few hundred thousand clones, with nearly 97% found just once. CD45RO-negative cells were positively selected for CCR7, leaving out terminally differentiated effector memory CD45RA+ cells. Sequencing input: naive CD8+ T cells sorted from blood. These receptors were collected from a young woman in good health.

The rearrangement joins TRBV6-6 to TRBJ2-1; 7 nucleotides align to TRBD2. V dropped 5 bases and J dropped 3; count of bases not matched to a gene: 10. In germline, CDR1 is MNHNY, CDR2 SVGAGI (reference sequence). The CDR3 is 16 amino acids. CDR3: CASSPPGRQHYNEQFF. The DNA of the CDR3 is TGTGCCAGCAGTCCCCCCGGGAGGCAACACTACAATGAGCAGTTCTTC.

The V call is TRBV30, the J call TRBJ1-6; 8 bases line up with TRBD1. Trimming cost V 0 bases and J 6 bases; bases outside gene matches: 7. CDR1 is GTSNPN, CDR2 SVGIG, per germline (reference sequence). This CDR3 has 16 residues. CDR3 in DNA: TGTGCCTGGAGTGTTCCGGGACAGGACGTTAATTCACCCCTCCACTTT. Protein: CAWSVPGQDVNSPLHF.

V usage is TRBV29-1 and J usage is TRBJ1-5, with 7 positions matching TRBD1. Germline V gene lookup returns CDR1 SQVTM and CDR2 ANQGSEA. The CDR3 has 13 amino acids. V lost 6 bases, J lost 7 bases, and 9 bases stayed unmatched. The CDR3 reads CSVERTGRQPQHF. DNA for the CDR3: TGCAGCGTGGAGAGGACAGGACGACAGCCCCAGCATTTT. The complete variable domain, with remaining parts taken from reference TRBV29-1 and TRBJ1-5, reads SAVISQKPSRDICQRGTSLTIQCQVDSQVTMMFWYRQQPGQSLTLIATANQGSEATYESGFVIDKFPISRPNLTFSTLTVSNMSPEDSSIYLCSVERTGRQPQHFGDGTRLSIL.

The gene calls are TRBV15 and TRBJ1-4; no clear D gene. The CDR3 has 14 amino acids. V lost 0 bases and J 5 bases, leaving 7 bases between the germline ends. Germline values: CDR1 LNHNV, CDR2 YYDKDF (reference sequence). The CDR3 nucleotides are TGTGCCACCAGCAGAGATGTGGAAAATGAAAAACTGTTTTTT. Protein: CATSRDVENEKLFF.

The genes are TRBV27 and TRBJ2-7; D gene uncertain. Germline loops: CDR1 MNHEY, CDR2 SMNVEV (reference sequence). V was clipped by 4 bases and J by 2 bases, with 18 bases between them. The CDR3 loop spans 16 amino acids. The CDR3 coding sequence is TGTGCCAGCAGTTCAACTGCCTCAGGAGTAGCCTACGAGCAGTACTTC. Its protein product is CASSSTASGVAYEQYF.